These 7 T cell receptor beta chains were sequenced from one sample in a study of cytomegalovirus exposure and HLA in healthy donors. In the PCR, 60 Vbeta and 13 Jbeta primers were used. Sequencing was performed with immunoSEQ multiplex PCR; in TCRdb, only in-frame clones are kept and a portion is missing. The sample has about 170,000 clones, approximately 84% seen once. The specimen sequenced was PBMCs. The receptors come from a man aged 25-40 years in good health and CMV-seropositive.

This chain uses TRBV4-2 with TRBJ2-7, with D possibly TRBD1 on 6 matching bases. CDR3 size: 14 residues. V lost 5 bases and J 2 bases, leaving 13 bases between the germline ends. CDR1 is LGHNA, CDR2 YNFKEQ, per germline. This CDR3 reads CASSRTPGAYEQYF. The CDR3 region has the DNA TGTGCCAGCAGCAGGACACCAGGGGCCTACGAGCAGTACTTC.

The chain uses TRBV5-1 and TRBJ2-1; TRBD2 matches 10 bases. V shed 5 bases and J 5 bases; nucleotides not matched to a gene: 4. This CDR3 comprises 14 residues. Per the germline V gene, CDR1 is SGHRS and CDR2 is YFSETQ. The CDR3 here is CASSPLAGDNEQFF. In nucleotides, the CDR3 is TGCGCCAGCAGTCCCCTAGCGGGGGACAATGAGCAGTTCTTC.

The rearrangement joins TRBV7-3 to TRBJ2-5; perhaps TRBD2 as D (6 bases). The CDR3 has 14 amino acids. CDR1 and CDR2 (germline): SGHTA, FQGTGA. The germline V and J ends were trimmed by 4 bases and 7 bases, with 16 bases remaining between them. The CDR3 is CASSSLGEVGTQYF. For the CDR3, the DNA is TGTGCCAGCAGCTCCCTGGGGGAGGTTGGGACCCAGTACTTC.

V is TRBV19 and J is TRBJ1-6, with D hard to call. CDR1 is LNHDA and CDR2 is SQIVND in the germline V gene (reference sequence). The CDR3 runs 13 residues. V lost 8 bases, J lost 8 bases, and 13 bases lay in between. This CDR3 reads CASSLGGDSPLHF. The CDR3 nucleotides read TGTGCCAGTTCCCTGGGCGGGGATTCACCCCTCCACTTT. Looking up the rest from reference TRBV19 and TRBJ1-6 gives the full variable domain: DGGITQSPKYLFRKEGQNVTLSCEQNLNHDAMYWYRQDPGQGLRLIYYSQIVNDFQKGDIAEGYSVSREKKESFPLTVTSAQKNPTAFYLCASSLGGDSPLHFGNGTRLTVT.

The chain uses TRBV9 and TRBJ2-5, with unresolved D. The V gene lost 6 bases and the J gene lost 7 bases, with 10 bases spanning the gap. The CDR3 spans 11 residues. Looked up from germline, CDR1 is SGDLS and CDR2 is YYNGEE. CDR3 bases: TGTGCCAGCACCTACGGTGGGACCCAGTACTTC. It codes for CASTYGGTQYF.

The chain employs TRBV6-5 and TRBJ1-6; TRBD1 aligns across 12 bases. The ends lost 5 bases at V and 10 bases at J; junction bases unmatched: 3. The germline CDR1 and CDR2 sequences are MNHEY and SVGAGI. The CDR3 contains 14 residues. The CDR3 loop is CASSTGTGGSPLHF. DNA of the CDR3: TGTGCCAGCAGTACAGGGACAGGGGGCTCACCCCTCCACTTT.

The chain uses TRBV10-3 and TRBJ1-6, with no clear D. Germline V gene sequence: CDR1 ENHRY, CDR2 SYGVKD. V was cut by 2 bases and J by 1 base, with 3 bases left in between. The length of the CDR3 is 14 residues. The chain's CDR3 is CAISEESYNSPLHF. The CDR3 nucleotides are TGTGCCATCAGTGAGGAGTCCTATAATTCACCCCTCCACTTT.